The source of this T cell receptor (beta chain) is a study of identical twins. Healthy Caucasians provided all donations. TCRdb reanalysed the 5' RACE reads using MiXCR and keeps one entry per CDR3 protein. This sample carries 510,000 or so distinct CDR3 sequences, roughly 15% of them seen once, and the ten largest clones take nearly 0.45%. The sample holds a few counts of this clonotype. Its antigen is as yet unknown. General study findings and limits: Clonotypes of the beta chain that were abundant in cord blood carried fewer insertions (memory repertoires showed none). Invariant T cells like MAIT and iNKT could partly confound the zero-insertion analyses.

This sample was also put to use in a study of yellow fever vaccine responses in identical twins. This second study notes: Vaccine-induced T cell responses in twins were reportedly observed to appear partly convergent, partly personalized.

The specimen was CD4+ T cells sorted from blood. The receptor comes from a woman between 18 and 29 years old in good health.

CDR3 protein: CASLAAGSNQPQHF. In nucleotides, the CDR3 is TGTGCCAGCCTAGCGGCAGGGAGCAATCAGCCCCAGCATTTT. The V and J genes are TRBV12-3 or TRBV12-4 and TRBJ1-5; D is perhaps TRBD1 (5 bases). CDR3 size: 14 residues. V lost 8 bases and J 1 base, leaving 12 bases between the germline ends.